Listed below are T cell receptor beta chains from one sample, sequenced in a study of blood T cell repertoires in COVID-19. The table came from immunoSEQ multiplex PCR; TCRdb's copy has only in-frame clones and leaves some out. This table has around 45,000 clones, roughly 82% appearing once. The specimen sequenced was peripheral blood. The receptors were sampled from a woman between 55 and 75 years old with acute or convalescent COVID-19. The CDR3 runs from the conserved cysteine through the conserved F or W. Fields, in order: V gene, D gene, CDR3 protein. The D gene is left open where the match is weak.

TRBV20-1 TRBD2 CSASRGLARADTQYF
TRBV6-2/TRBV6-3 . CASSYPTGTNTGELFF
TRBV27 TRBD1 CASSLLGTGGTDTQYF
TRBV7-2 TRBD2 CASSPGGYEQYF
TRBV9 . CASSVNPQNNSPLHF
TRBV9 . CASSVDDWGLGEQYF
TRBV5-8 . CASSFSGGLFF
TRBV6-5 TRBD1 CAGGTGQQETQYF
TRBV2 TRBD1 CASSSQQGLYGYTF
TRBV6-4 . CASSDSGSNYGYTF
TRBV5-1 . CASSLLEGDNYGYTF
TRBV4-2 TRBD2 CASSQPWSGGEILTDTQYF
TRBV5-1 TRBD2 CASTSGEGNTGELFF
TRBV18 . CASSSRDIVGNTEAFF
TRBV9 TRBD1 CASSVPAGTGESEQFF
TRBV12-5 . CASGTGFGNTIYF
TRBV5-4 . CASSLEPLSGELFF
TRBV15 . CATSRGPGRRTGELFF
TRBV6-2/TRBV6-3 TRBD1 CASSWEQGIYYEQYF
TRBV11-2 TRBD2 CASSLELAGDEQFF
TRBV10-3 . CAISESPTAANYGYTF
TRBV14 TRBD1 CASSQDGGGQGLLRAEQFF
TRBV6-4 TRBD1 CASSLDRDQPQHF
TRBV19 TRBD1 CASSVIGQDRGYNEQFF
TRBV7-9 . CASSLGGGGNQPQHF
TRBV2 TRBD1 CASSPLIRDRKEQYF
TRBV4-3 . CASSQEERLYYEQYF
TRBV7-3 TRBD2 CASSLGSGGIYEQYF
TRBV19 . CASSNGQGGGYTF
TRBV4-1 TRBD1 CASSPQGGGYGYTF
TRBV2 . CASSEAWGGGEKLFF